The TCR beta chain under discussion was sequenced for a study of blood T cell repertoires in COVID-19. Study-wide context: The United States, Italy and Spain provided the acute and convalescent COVID-19 samples. The cDNA or gDNA used as material had been derived from T cells, B-cell-depleted T cells, or PBMCs.

This clone has just one count. Original methodology: Nucleated cell counts were estimated from reference gene primer amplification. The protocol was immunoSEQ multiplex PCR, while the TCRdb copy is restricted to in-frame clones and leaves out a portion. The V and J calls and clone size are taken from that table; D and trimming were inferred from the DNA. This table has around 59,000 clones, 81% appearing once. This sequence originates from an elderly woman with active or convalescent COVID-19. Sequences were obtained from peripheral blood.

The chain's CDR3 is CASSSRQGALVGELFF. CDR3 nucleotides: TGTGCCAGCAGCTCCCGACAGGGGGCGTTGGTCGGGGAGCTGTTTTTT. The V gene is TRBV7-3, the J gene TRBJ2-2; 10 bases fit TRBD1. V was pared by 4 bases and J by 7 bases, with 9 bases of the junction left unmatched. The germline gives CDR1 SGHTA, CDR2 FQGTGA. CDR3 length: 16 residues.